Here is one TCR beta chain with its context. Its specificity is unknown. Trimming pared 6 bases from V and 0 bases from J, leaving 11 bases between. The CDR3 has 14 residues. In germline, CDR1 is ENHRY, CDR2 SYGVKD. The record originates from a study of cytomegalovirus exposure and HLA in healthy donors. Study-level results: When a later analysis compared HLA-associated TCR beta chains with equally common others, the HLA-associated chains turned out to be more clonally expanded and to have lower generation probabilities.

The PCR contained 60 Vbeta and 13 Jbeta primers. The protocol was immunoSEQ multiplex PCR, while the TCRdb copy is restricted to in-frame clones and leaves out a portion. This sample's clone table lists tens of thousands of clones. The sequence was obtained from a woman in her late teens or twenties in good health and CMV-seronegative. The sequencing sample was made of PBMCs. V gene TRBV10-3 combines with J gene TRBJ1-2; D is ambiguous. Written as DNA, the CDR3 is TGTGCCATCAGCCGGGAGACTACTAACTATGGCTACACCTTC. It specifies CAISRETTNYGYTF.